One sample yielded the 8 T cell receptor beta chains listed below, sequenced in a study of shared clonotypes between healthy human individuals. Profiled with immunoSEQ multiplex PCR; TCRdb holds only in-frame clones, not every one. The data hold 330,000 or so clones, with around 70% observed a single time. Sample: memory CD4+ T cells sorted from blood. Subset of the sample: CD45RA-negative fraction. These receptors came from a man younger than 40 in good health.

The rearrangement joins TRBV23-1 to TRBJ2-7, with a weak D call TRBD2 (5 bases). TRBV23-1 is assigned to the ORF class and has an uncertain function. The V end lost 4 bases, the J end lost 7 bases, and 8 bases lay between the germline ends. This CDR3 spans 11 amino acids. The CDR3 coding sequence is TGCGCCAGCAGTCTTCCGGGGGAGCAGTACTTC. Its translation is CASSLPGEQYF.

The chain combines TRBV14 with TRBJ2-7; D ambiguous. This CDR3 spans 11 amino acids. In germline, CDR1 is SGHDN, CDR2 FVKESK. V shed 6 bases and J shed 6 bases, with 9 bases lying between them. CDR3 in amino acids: CASSYGFEQYF. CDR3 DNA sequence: TGTGCCAGCAGTTATGGTTTCGAGCAGTACTTC.

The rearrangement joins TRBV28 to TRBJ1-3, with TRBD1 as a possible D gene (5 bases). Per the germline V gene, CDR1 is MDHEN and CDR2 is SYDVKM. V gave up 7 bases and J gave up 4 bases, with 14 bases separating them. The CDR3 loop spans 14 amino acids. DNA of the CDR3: TGTGCCAGCACTCTTCAGGGTGCCGGAAACACCATATATTTT. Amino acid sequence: CASTLQGAGNTIYF. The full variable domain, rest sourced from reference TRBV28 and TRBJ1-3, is DVKVTQSSRYLVKRTGEKVFLECVQDMDHENMFWYRQDPGLGLRLIYFSYDVKMKEKGDIPEGYSVSREKKERFSLILESASTNQTSMYLCASTLQGAGNTIYFGEGSWLTVV.

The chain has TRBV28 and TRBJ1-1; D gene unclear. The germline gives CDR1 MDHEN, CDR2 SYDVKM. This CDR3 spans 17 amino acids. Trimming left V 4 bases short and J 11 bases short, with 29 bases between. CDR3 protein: CASSSYHTGPDDMRAFF. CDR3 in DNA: TGTGCCAGCAGTTCATACCATACGGGCCCAGATGATATGAGGGCTTTCTTT.

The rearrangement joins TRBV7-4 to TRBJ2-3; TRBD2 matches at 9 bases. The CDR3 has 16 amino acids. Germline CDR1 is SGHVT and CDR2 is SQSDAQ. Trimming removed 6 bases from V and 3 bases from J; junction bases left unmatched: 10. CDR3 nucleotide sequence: TGTGCCAGCAGTTTATTCAGTAGCGGGAGTACAGATACGCAGTATTTT. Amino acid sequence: CASSLFSSGSTDTQYF.

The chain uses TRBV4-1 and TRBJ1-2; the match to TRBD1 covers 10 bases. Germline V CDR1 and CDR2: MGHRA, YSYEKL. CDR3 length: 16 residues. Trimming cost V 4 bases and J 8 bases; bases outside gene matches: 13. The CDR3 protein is CASSLDPTGGLIGYTF. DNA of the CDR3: TGCGCCAGCAGCCTGGACCCGACAGGGGGCTTAATAGGCTACACCTTC.

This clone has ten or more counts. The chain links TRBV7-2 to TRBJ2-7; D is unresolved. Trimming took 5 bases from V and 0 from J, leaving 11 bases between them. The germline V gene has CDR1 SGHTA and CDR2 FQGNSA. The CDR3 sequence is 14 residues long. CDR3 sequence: CASSRAINSYEQYF. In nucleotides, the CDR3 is TGTGCCAGCAGCCGAGCAATAAACTCCTACGAGCAGTACTTC.

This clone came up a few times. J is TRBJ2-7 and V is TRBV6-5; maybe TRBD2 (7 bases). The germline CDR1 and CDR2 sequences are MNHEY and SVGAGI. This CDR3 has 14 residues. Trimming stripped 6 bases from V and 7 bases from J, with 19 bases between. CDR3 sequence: CASSLTHREGEQYF. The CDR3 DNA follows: TGTGCCAGCAGCTTAACCCACAGGGAGGGGGAGCAGTACTTC.